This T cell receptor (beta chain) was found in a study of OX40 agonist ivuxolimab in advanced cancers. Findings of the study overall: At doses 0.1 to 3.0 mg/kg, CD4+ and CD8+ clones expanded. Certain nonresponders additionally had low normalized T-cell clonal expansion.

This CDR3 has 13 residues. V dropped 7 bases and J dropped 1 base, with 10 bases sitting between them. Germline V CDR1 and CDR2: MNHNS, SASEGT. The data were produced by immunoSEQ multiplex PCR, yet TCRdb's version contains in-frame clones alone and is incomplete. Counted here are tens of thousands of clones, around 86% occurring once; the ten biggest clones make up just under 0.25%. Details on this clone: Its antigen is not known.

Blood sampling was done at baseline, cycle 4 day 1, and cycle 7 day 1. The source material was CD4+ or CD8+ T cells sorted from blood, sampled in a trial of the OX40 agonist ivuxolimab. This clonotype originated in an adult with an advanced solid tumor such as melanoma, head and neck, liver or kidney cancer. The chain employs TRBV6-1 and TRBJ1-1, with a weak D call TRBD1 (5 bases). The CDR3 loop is CASTSDRNTEAFF. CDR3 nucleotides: TGTGCCAGCACCTCAGACAGGAACACTGAAGCTTTCTTT.